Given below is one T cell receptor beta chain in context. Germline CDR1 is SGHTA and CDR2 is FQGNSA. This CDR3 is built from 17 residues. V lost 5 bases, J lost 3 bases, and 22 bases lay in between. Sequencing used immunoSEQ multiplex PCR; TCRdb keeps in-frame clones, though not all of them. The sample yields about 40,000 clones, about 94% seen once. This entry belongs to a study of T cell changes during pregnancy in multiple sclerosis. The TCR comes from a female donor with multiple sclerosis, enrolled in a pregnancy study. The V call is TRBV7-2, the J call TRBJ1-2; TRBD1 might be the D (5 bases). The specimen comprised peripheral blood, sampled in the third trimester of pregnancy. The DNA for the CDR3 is TGTGCCAGCAGCGCCGTGCCCTGGGGCCATAACGACTATGGCTACACCTTC. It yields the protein CASSAVPWGHNDYGYTF.